This is a list of T cell receptor beta chains from one sample in a study of blood T cells in healthy people across ages. TCRdb analysed the 5' RACE reads with MiXCR anew, one entry per CDR3 protein. The sample lists fewer than 900,000 distinct CDR3 sequences; around 48% were seen once. The sequenced sample was blood. Source of these receptors: a woman aged 55-69 years in good health. Both conserved end residues are part of each CDR3. The D gene is left open where the match is weak. For some rows the clone size is stated as once, few or many, or as a class when expanded; others skip it.

size: .; J: TRBJ1-4; D: TRBD1; length: 16; V: TRBV10-3; CDR3: CAIRSTDRESDEKLFF; DNA: TGTGCCATCAGAAGCACGGACAGGGAGTCGGATGAAAAACTGTTTTTT
size: many; J: TRBJ2-4; D: TRBD2; length: 15; V: TRBV15; CDR3: CATSTPSGGRNIQYF; DNA: TGTGCCACCAGCACCCCCTCGGGCGGGAGGAACATTCAGTACTTC
size: many; J: TRBJ2-3; D: .; length: 10; V: TRBV7-8; CDR3: CASSTDTQYF; DNA: TGTGCCAGCTCCACAGATACGCAGTATTTT
size: few; J: TRBJ2-3; D: TRBD2; length: 17; V: TRBV29-1; CDR3: CSVWGVPSGDSTDTQYF; DNA: TGCAGCGTTTGGGGAGTGCCGAGCGGGGATAGCACAGATACGCAGTATTTT
size: .; J: TRBJ2-5; D: TRBD1; length: 13; V: TRBV6-2/TRBV6-3; CDR3: CASRETGGLEQYF; DNA: TGTGCCAGCAGAGAGACAGGGGGCTTGGAGCAGTACTTC
size: .; J: TRBJ2-1; D: .; length: 11; V: TRBV10-3; CDR3: CAIRDYNEQFF; DNA: TGTGCCATCAGAGACTACAATGAGCAGTTCTTC
size: many; J: TRBJ2-5; D: .; length: 11; V: TRBV20-1; CDR3: CSAWFKETQYF; DNA: TGCAGTGCTTGGTTCAAGGAGACCCAGTACTTC
size: .; J: TRBJ2-3; D: TRBD2; length: 15; V: TRBV14; CDR3: CASSPPGLDTDTQYF; DNA: TGTGCCAGCAGCCCACCTGGACTAGACACAGATACGCAGTATTTT
size: few; J: TRBJ2-1; D: TRBD2; length: 13; V: TRBV20-1; CDR3: CSALAGGDNEQFF; DNA: TGCAGTGCTCTAGCGGGAGGGGACAATGAGCAGTTCTTC
size: .; J: TRBJ2-7; D: .; length: 11; V: TRBV30; CDR3: CALRSYNEQYF; DNA: TGTGCCCTCCGGTCCTACAATGAGCAGTACTTC
size: few; J: TRBJ1-2; D: .; length: 12; V: TRBV29-1; CDR3: CSVEDPGEDYTF; DNA: TGCAGCGTTGAAGATCCTGGGGAGGACTACACCTTC
size: .; J: TRBJ2-7; D: .; length: 16; V: TRBV4-3; CDR3: CASSQGGGVLSYEQYF; DNA: TGCGCCAGCAGCCAAGGAGGGGGGGTCCTCTCCTACGAGCAGTACTTC
size: .; J: TRBJ2-7; D: TRBD2; length: 19; V: TRBV6-1; CDR3: CATIKGGLAGGQETYEQYF; DNA: TGTGCCACCATCAAGGGGGGACTAGCGGGGGGACAAGAGACCTACGAGCAGTACTTC
size: .; J: TRBJ2-1; D: .; length: 14; V: TRBV29-1; CDR3: CSVKAGPINNEQFF; DNA: TGCAGCGTCAAGGCCGGACCTATCAACAATGAGCAGTTCTTC
size: .; J: TRBJ2-1; D: TRBD2; length: 15; V: TRBV6-2/TRBV6-3; CDR3: CASSYTGLAGNEQFF; DNA: TGTGCCAGCAGTTACACGGGACTAGCGGGCAATGAGCAGTTCTTC
size: .; J: TRBJ1-1; D: .; length: 14; V: TRBV28; CDR3: CASSPSGVPTEAFF; DNA: TGTGCCAGCAGCCCCTCCGGGGTCCCCACTGAAGCTTTCTTT
size: .; J: TRBJ2-4; D: TRBD2; length: 18; V: TRBV6-1; CDR3: CASSRRHTRVAGAREQYF; DNA: TGTGCCAGCAGCCGGAGGCATACTCGGGTAGCGGGAGCCAGGGAGCAGTACTTC
size: .; J: TRBJ2-5; D: .; length: 13; V: TRBV2; CDR3: CASSAGAGQTQYF; DNA: TGTGCCAGCAGTGCCGGGGCAGGCCAGACCCAGTACTTC
size: .; J: TRBJ2-4; D: TRBD1; length: 14; V: TRBV18; CDR3: CASSPGTEGNIQYF; DNA: TGTGCCAGCTCCCCAGGGACAGAGGGGAACATTCAGTACTTC
size: .; J: TRBJ2-7; D: .; length: 16; V: TRBV5-1; CDR3: CASSLAKGFTPGEQYF; DNA: TGCGCCAGCAGCTTGGCCAAAGGGTTTACGCCGGGCGAGCAGTACTTC
size: .; J: TRBJ2-3; D: TRBD1; length: 14; V: TRBV6-4; CDR3: CASSEQGDTDTQYF; DNA: TGTGCCAGCAGTGAACAGGGGGACACAGATACGCAGTATTTT
size: .; J: TRBJ2-4; D: TRBD2; length: 14; V: TRBV29-1; CDR3: CSVGTSGASYGQYF; DNA: TGCAGCGTTGGAACTAGCGGGGCTTCCTACGGGCAGTACTTC
size: .; J: TRBJ2-7; D: TRBD2; length: 13; V: TRBV11-1; CDR3: CASKGTSGYEQYF; DNA: TGTGCCAGCAAGGGGACTAGCGGTTACGAGCAGTACTTC
size: .; J: TRBJ1-1; D: TRBD1; length: 15; V: TRBV5-1; CDR3: CASSSQGKMNTEAFF; DNA: TGCGCCAGCAGCTCACAGGGGAAAATGAACACTGAAGCTTTCTTT
size: .; J: TRBJ2-3; D: TRBD1; length: 14; V: TRBV28; CDR3: CASRRTGGEDTQYF; DNA: TGTGCCAGCAGACGTACAGGGGGCGAAGATACGCAGTATTTT
size: few; J: TRBJ1-6; D: .; length: 15; V: TRBV4-2; CDR3: CASSQGSPNNSPLHF; DNA: TGTGCCAGCAGCCAAGGCTCACCGAATAATTCACCCCTCCACTTT
size: few; J: TRBJ2-5; D: TRBD1; length: 14; V: TRBV10-3; CDR3: CAISGDRDQETQYF; DNA: TGTGCCATCAGTGGGGACAGGGACCAAGAGACCCAGTACTTC
size: .; J: TRBJ2-3; D: .; length: 17; V: TRBV4-3; CDR3: CASSQGAGKGYTDTQYF; DNA: TGCGCCAGCAGCCAAGGGGCAGGGAAGGGGTACACAGATACGCAGTATTTT
size: .; J: TRBJ2-7; D: .; length: 15; V: TRBV9; CDR3: CASSSRGQGRYEQYF; DNA: TGTGCCAGCAGCTCCCGGGGGCAGGGTCGCTACGAGCAGTACTTC
size: .; J: TRBJ2-5; D: .; length: 16; V: TRBV20-1; CDR3: CSASPKQGRVQETQYF; DNA: TGCAGTGCTTCTCCAAAACAGGGCCGAGTACAAGAGACCCAGTACTTC
size: few; J: TRBJ2-3; D: TRBD1; length: 17; V: TRBV6-5; CDR3: CASSSHRDRDRTDTQYF; DNA: TGTGCCAGCAGTTCGCACCGGGACAGGGATCGGACAGATACGCAGTATTTT
size: .; J: TRBJ2-7; D: TRBD1; length: 16; V: TRBV7-9; CDR3: CASSSGPGQGSYEQYF; DNA: TGTGCCAGCAGCTCGGGGCCGGGACAGGGGTCCTACGAGCAGTACTTC
size: .; J: TRBJ1-2; D: .; length: 13; V: TRBV20-1; CDR3: CSGTQGTQYGYTF; DNA: TGCAGTGGTACGCAGGGGACCCAATATGGCTACACCTTC
size: .; J: TRBJ2-2; D: .; length: 14; V: TRBV7-3; CDR3: CASSARGWTGELFF; DNA: TGTGCCAGCAGCGCCAGGGGTTGGACCGGGGAGCTGTTTTTT
size: .; J: TRBJ1-5; D: .; length: 14; V: TRBV7-8; CDR3: CAGSPGSNNQPQHF; DNA: TGTGCCGGCAGCCCAGGGTCAAACAATCAGCCCCAGCATTTT
size: .; J: TRBJ1-4; D: TRBD1; length: 16; V: TRBV27; CDR3: CASRGTGGSLNEKLFF; DNA: TGTGCCAGCAGGGGGACAGGGGGCTCGCTTAATGAAAAACTGTTTTTT
size: .; J: TRBJ2-3; D: TRBD2; length: 17; V: TRBV6-1; CDR3: CASSENPLAGGPDTQYF; DNA: TGTGCCAGCAGTGAAAACCCACTAGCGGGAGGACCAGATACGCAGTATTTT
size: .; J: TRBJ2-3; D: .; length: 16; V: TRBV2; CDR3: CASTKTTGASTDTQYF; DNA: TGTGCCAGCACTAAAACGACGGGAGCTAGCACAGATACGCAGTATTTT
size: .; J: TRBJ2-7; D: TRBD2; length: 16; V: TRBV5-1; CDR3: CASSPGGSGSSYEQYF; DNA: TGCGCCAGCAGCCCCGGCGGTAGCGGGAGCTCCTACGAGCAGTACTTC
size: few; J: TRBJ1-2; D: .; length: 13; V: TRBV7-2; CDR3: CASSLVVRTGYTF; DNA: TGTGCCAGCAGCTTAGTGGTACGCACTGGCTACACCTTC
size: .; J: TRBJ2-7; D: TRBD1; length: 16; V: TRBV20-1; CDR3: CSAREKGGDRLHEQYF; DNA: TGCAGTGCTAGAGAAAAGGGCGGGGACAGGCTCCACGAGCAGTACTTC
size: few; J: TRBJ1-2; D: .; length: 14; V: TRBV20-1; CDR3: CSAKDVKPLYGYTF; DNA: TGCAGTGCTAAGGACGTGAAGCCTCTTTATGGCTACACCTTC
size: .; J: TRBJ2-5; D: .; length: 12; V: TRBV20-1; CDR3: CSAGKSYNEQYF; DNA: TGCAGTGCGGGGAAAAGTTACAATGAGCAGTACTTC
size: few; J: TRBJ1-2; D: .; length: 16; V: TRBV6-5; CDR3: CASYRATFRASGGYTF; DNA: TGTGCCAGCTATCGGGCGACCTTTAGGGCGAGCGGTGGCTACACCTTC
size: .; J: TRBJ2-1; D: TRBD2; length: 22; V: TRBV11-1; CDR3: CASSLKVLLGAGGGRLTREQFF; DNA: TGTGCCAGCAGCCTGAAGGTTTTGTTAGGTGCTGGTGGCGGGAGGCTAACCCGTGAGCAGTTCTTC
size: .; J: TRBJ2-1; D: .; length: 12; V: TRBV18; CDR3: CASSSLSNEQFF; DNA: TGTGCCAGCTCATCCCTCAGTAATGAGCAGTTCTTC
size: .; J: TRBJ2-7; D: TRBD1; length: 15; V: TRBV6-6; CDR3: CASSWERGRVYEQYF; DNA: TGTGCCAGCAGTTGGGAGAGGGGGCGAGTTTACGAGCAGTACTTC
size: .; J: TRBJ1-4; D: .; length: 16; V: TRBV30; CDR3: CAWSLQGRSTNEKLFF; DNA: TGTGCCTGGAGTCTGCAGGGGAGGTCAACTAATGAAAAACTGTTTTTT
size: few; J: TRBJ2-1; D: TRBD2; length: 15; V: TRBV9; CDR3: CASSSDSGTRDEQFF; DNA: TGTGCCAGCAGCTCCGACTCCGGGACTAGAGATGAGCAGTTCTTC
size: once; J: TRBJ1-6; D: TRBD1; length: 14; V: TRBV20-1; CDR3: CSARGGTVSSPLHF; DNA: TGCAGTGCTCGAGGCGGGACAGTGAGTTCACCCCTCCACTTT
size: once; J: TRBJ1-2; D: TRBD1; length: 15; V: TRBV20-1; CDR3: CSARMGQGGNYGYTF; DNA: TGCAGTGCTAGAATGGGACAGGGAGGTAACTATGGCTACACCTTC
size: few; J: TRBJ1-6; D: .; length: 17; V: TRBV7-9; CDR3: CASSPLRDRSANSPLHF; DNA: TGTGCCAGCAGCCCCCTTCGTGATCGATCGGCGAATTCACCCCTCCACTTT
size: once; J: TRBJ2-1; D: .; length: 11; V: TRBV2; CDR3: CASRRGSKQFF; DNA: TGTGCCAGCAGAAGAGGCAGTAAGCAGTTCTTC